Each of the 14 T cell receptor beta chains below was sequenced from the same sample in a study of cytomegalovirus exposure and HLA in healthy donors. Primers for the PCR totalled 60 Vbeta and 13 Jbeta. Produced via immunoSEQ multiplex PCR; TCRdb's table is partial and in-frame only. The data contain under 200,000 clones, approximately 81% of them singletons. The specimen sequenced was PBMCs. These receptors were taken from a young woman in good health and CMV-seropositive.

V usage is TRBV19 and J usage is TRBJ1-6, with D perhaps TRBD1 (5 bases). This CDR3 region has 16 residues. Germline V gene lookup returns CDR1 LNHDA and CDR2 SQIVND (reference sequence). V was trimmed by 3 bases and J by 5 bases, leaving 14 bases between them. CDR3 in DNA: TGTGCCAGTAGTATGCCGGTGGGCAGGGATAATTCACCCCTCCACTTT. Translating gives CASSMPVGRDNSPLHF.

V gene TRBV5-1 combines with J gene TRBJ2-7; weak D call: TRBD1 (5 bases). Germline V gives CDR1 SGHRS, CDR2 YFSETQ. The CDR3 has 12 amino acids. Deletions cut 5 bases from V and 4 bases from J, with 10 bases between. The CDR3 reads CASRHKGYEQYV. The CDR3 DNA reads TGCGCCAGCAGGCACAAGGGGTACGAGCAGTACGTC.

The chain uses TRBV2 and TRBJ1-2; tentatively, D is TRBD1 (6 bases). This CDR3 contains 14 residues. The germline V gene has CDR1 SNHLY and CDR2 FYNNEI. Trimming stripped 2 bases from V and 3 bases from J, with 10 bases between. CDR3 amino acids: CASSELTGDYGYTF. DNA for the CDR3: TGTGCCAGCAGTGAACTGACAGGCGACTATGGCTACACCTTC.

V usage is TRBV7-6 and J usage is TRBJ2-3; 7 positions match TRBD2. The CDR3 is 17 amino acids. Unmatched junction bases numbered 15, after V lost 2 bases and J lost 7 bases. Germline CDR1 SGHVS, CDR2 FNYEAQ. CDR3: CASSLIASGLSLYTQYF. The CDR3 DNA reads as TGTGCCAGCAGCTTAATTGCTAGCGGCTTGAGTCTATATACGCAGTATTTT.

A note on this clone: Other nucleotide sequences in the sample specify the same CDR3. The V gene is TRBV5-1, the J gene TRBJ1-3; no firm D call. Trimming left V 0 bases short and J 4 bases short, with 11 bases between. Germline loops: CDR1 SGHRS, CDR2 YFSETQ. This CDR3 has 15 amino acids. The CDR3 loop is CASSLDGVRGNTIYF. The CDR3 DNA sequence: TGCGCCAGCAGCTTGGACGGGGTACGGGGAAACACCATATATTTT.

The J gene is TRBJ2-7, the V gene TRBV18; tentatively, D is TRBD1 (5 bases). From germline, CDR1 is KGHSH and CDR2 LQKENI. This CDR3 has 12 amino acids. V dropped 5 bases and J dropped 5 bases, with 10 bases sitting between them. The CDR3 DNA reads as TGTGCCAGCTCATCGCAGGGTAACGAGCAGTACTTC. Amino acids: CASSSQGNEQYF.

The count of this clone is one. The V call is TRBV19, the J call TRBJ1-5, with 7 bases aligning to TRBD1. Germline values: CDR1 LNHDA, CDR2 SQIVND (reference sequence). The CDR3 has 14 amino acids. The V segment lost 4 bases and the J segment 4 bases; nucleotides outside the gene matches: 4. The CDR3 nucleotides read TGTGCCAGTAGTAGACAGGGAGGTAATCAGCCCCAGCATTTT. This gives the protein CASSRQGGNQPQHF. The entire variable domain, with the rest obtained from reference TRBV19 and TRBJ1-5, is as follows: DGGITQSPKYLFRKEGQNVTLSCEQNLNHDAMYWYRQDPGQGLRLIYYSQIVNDFQKGDIAEGYSVSREKKESFPLTVTSAQKNPTAFYLCASSRQGGNQPQHFGDGTRLSIL.

This clone appeared once. The chain couples TRBV6-5 to TRBJ1-2, with 8 nucleotides matching TRBD1. The germline gives CDR1 MNHEY, CDR2 SVGAGI. V lost 2 bases, J lost 4 bases, and 9 bases stayed unmatched. There are 16 residues in the CDR3. The CDR3: CASSYERQGKVYGYTF. The CDR3 DNA follows: TGTGCCAGCAGTTACGAGAGACAGGGGAAAGTCTATGGCTACACCTTC.

The rearrangement joins TRBV9 to TRBJ2-5, with TRBD1 as a possible D gene (6 bases). There are 14 residues in the CDR3. Germline-derived CDR1 and CDR2 are SGDLS and YYNGEE. Trimming pared 3 bases from V and 5 bases from J, leaving 14 bases between. The CDR3 bases are TGTGCCAGCAGCGCCGAGGGGGTCAAGGAGACCCAGTACTTC. Its translation: CASSAEGVKETQYF.

The genes are TRBV13 and TRBJ1-3; maybe TRBD1 (6 bases). From germline, CDR1 is PRHDT and CDR2 FYEKMQ (reference sequence). The CDR3 spans 17 residues. With 4 bases removed from V and 2 bases from J, the gap between germline ends came to 18 bases. CDR3 in DNA: TGTGCCAGCAGCTGGCGAGGGGGTGGGGTTCCTGGAAACACCATATATTTT. Translated: CASSWRGGGVPGNTIYF.

This rearrangement joins TRBV6-5 to TRBJ2-2; D is unresolved. The V gene's germline CDR1 is MNHEY and CDR2 SVGAGI. V was trimmed by 2 bases and J by 0 bases, leaving 7 bases between them. The CDR3 loop spans 15 amino acids. DNA of the CDR3: TGTGCCAGCAGTTACCGTGTCGCGAACACCGGGGAGCTGTTTTTT. Protein sequence: CASSYRVANTGELFF.

The V gene is TRBV12-2, the J gene TRBJ2-7; the DNA was not compared with TRBD2, the D call given in the table. TRBV12-2 is tagged as a pseudogene. The CDR3 has 19 residues. CDR3 region: CASRLTRRLAGGRTYEQYV. In DNA, the CDR3 is TGTGCAAGTCGCCTCACCCGGAGGCTAGCGGGGGGGAGAACCTACGAGCAGTACGTC.

The V and J genes are TRBV5-4 and TRBJ1-1; 7 bases are shared with TRBD1. With V trimmed by 4 bases and J by 3 bases, 9 bases remained unmatched. The CDR3 length is 15 residues. Germline CDR1 SGHNT, CDR2 YYREEE (reference sequence). The CDR3 DNA sequence: TGTGCCAGCAGCACTGCCGGGACAGCTGACACTGAAGCTTTCTTT. This codes for CASSTAGTADTEAFF.

This clone has a handful of counts. The sample carries other DNA sequences with the same CDR3. The chain joins TRBV21-1 to TRBJ1-5; the tabulated D call, TRBD1, remains unverified against the DNA. TRBV21-1 has pseudogene status. This CDR3 spans 16 amino acids. CDR3 sequence: CASSKARQVRGQPQHF. CDR3 nucleotides: TGTGCCAGCAGCAAAGCGCGACAGGTTAGAGGTCAGCCCCAGCATTTT.